One and the same sample provided the 8 T cell receptor beta chains below, sequenced in a study of regulatory T cells in long-lasting Graves disease. HTBI primers from iRepertoire and Arm-PCR of CDR3 regions yielded the TCR beta libraries. One entry per CDR3 protein results from TCRdb running MiXCR on the multiplex PCR reads. The sample lists over 300,000 distinct CDR3 sequences, roughly a sixth seen once, with about a fifth in the top ten. Time point reported: newly diagnosed GD, antithyroid drugs for less than 3 months. The authors made the TCR library using RNA they extracted from PBMCs. The source material was peripheral blood mononuclear cells (PBMCs), sampled at new diagnosis, from a patient treated with antithyroid drugs. These receptors were obtained from a female donor with Graves disease.

Ten or more counts support this clonotype. Its ends do not fully match the called genes, so a read error is possible. This sequence joins TRBV12-3 or TRBV12-4 and TRBJ1-1; no reliable D call. The CDR3 contains 14 residues. CDR3 in DNA: TGTGCCAGCAGCTTAGCAGGAAGGGACACTGAAGCTTTCTTT. Encoded protein: CASSLAGRDTEAFF.

This clonotype was found a few times. The chain combines TRBV27 with TRBJ1-1; no clear D. Germline lookup yields CDR1 MNHEY and CDR2 SMNVEV (reference sequence). V was trimmed by 6 bases and J by 6 bases, leaving 20 bases between them. The CDR3 runs to 15 residues. Here the CDR3 reads CASSSGIFSGAEAFF. The CDR3, as DNA: TGTGCCAGCAGCTCGGGGATCTTTAGCGGAGCTGAAGCTTTCTTT.

This clonotype was seen ten or more times. The rearrangement uses TRBV27 and TRBJ1-1, with D possibly being TRBD1 (5 bases). Deletions cut 6 bases from V and 0 bases from J, with 17 bases between. Germline-derived CDR1 and CDR2 are MNHEY and SMNVEV (reference sequence). The CDR3 runs to 16 residues. CDR3 sequence (DNA): TGTGCCAGCAGCACCAGCATCAGGGCGATGAACACTGAAGCTTTCTTT. Amino acid sequence: CASSTSIRAMNTEAFF.

This clonotype was counted many times. The chain uses TRBV12-3 or TRBV12-4 and TRBJ1-1; 7 nucleotides agree with TRBD1. The CDR3 is 16 residues long. J was trimmed by 2 bases and V by 3 bases; bases with no gene match: 9. CDR3 coding DNA: TGTGCCAGCAGTTTTGGTTCAGGGGGTATTAACACTGAAGCTTTCTTT. This encodes CASSFGSGGINTEAFF.

This clonotype was found many times. This chain joins TRBV28 and TRBJ1-4; 9 bases line up with TRBD1. This CDR3 spans 15 amino acids. J was trimmed by 2 bases and V by 5 bases; bases with no gene match: 3. In germline, CDR1 is MDHEN, CDR2 SYDVKM. The CDR3 sequence is CASSGQGSTNEKLFF. As DNA, the CDR3 is TGTGCCAGCAGTGGACAGGGGAGCACTAATGAAAAACTGTTTTTT.

Many counts were recorded for this clonotype. CDR3 in amino acids: CASLEGGLKPQHF. In DNA, the CDR3 is TGTGCTAGTCTGGAGGGAGGGCTGAAGCCCCAGCATTTT. V usage is TRBV12-5 and J usage is TRBJ1-5, with D unclear. The CDR3 runs to 13 residues. Germline loops: CDR1 LGHNT, CDR2 FRNRAP. Deletions cut 8 bases from V and 8 bases from J, with 16 bases between.

This clonotype was observed at least ten times. This rearrangement joins TRBV10-3 to TRBJ2-7; a weak D match, TRBD2 (5 bases). CDR1 and CDR2 (germline): ENHRY, SYGVKD. V was cut by 4 bases and J by 5 bases, with 12 bases left in between. This CDR3 is built from 13 residues. The chain's CDR3 is CAISALEGDEQYF. The CDR3 DNA follows: TGTGCCATCAGTGCATTAGAGGGCGACGAGCAGTACTTC.

This clonotype has at least ten counts. V usage is TRBV20-1 and J usage is TRBJ2-5; weak D call: TRBD2 (6 bases). V was pared by 3 bases and J by 5 bases, with 22 bases between. This CDR3 has 16 amino acids. Germline CDR1 DFQATT, CDR2 SNEGSKA (reference sequence). CDR3 loop: CSASRGQNSGRETQYF. CDR3 bases: TGCAGTGCTAGTAGGGGCCAAAATTCAGGGAGGGAGACCCAGTACTTC.